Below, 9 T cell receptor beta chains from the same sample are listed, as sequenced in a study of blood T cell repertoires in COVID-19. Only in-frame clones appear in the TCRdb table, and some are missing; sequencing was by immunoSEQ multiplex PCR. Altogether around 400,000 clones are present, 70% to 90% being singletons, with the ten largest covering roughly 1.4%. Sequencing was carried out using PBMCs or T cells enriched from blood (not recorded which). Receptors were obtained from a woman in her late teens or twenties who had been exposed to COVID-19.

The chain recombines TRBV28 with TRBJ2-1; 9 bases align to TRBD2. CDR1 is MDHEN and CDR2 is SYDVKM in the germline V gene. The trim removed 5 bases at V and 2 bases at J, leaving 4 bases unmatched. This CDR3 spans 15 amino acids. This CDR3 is CASSPAGGTYNEQFF. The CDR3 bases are TGTGCCAGCAGTCCAGCGGGGGGAACCTACAATGAGCAGTTCTTC.

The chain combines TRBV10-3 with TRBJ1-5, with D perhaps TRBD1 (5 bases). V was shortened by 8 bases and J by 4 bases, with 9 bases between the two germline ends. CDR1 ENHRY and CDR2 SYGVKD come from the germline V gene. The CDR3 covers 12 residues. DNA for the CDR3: TGTGCCATCTCAACAGGTAATCAGCCCCAGCATTTT. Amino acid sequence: CAISTGNQPQHF.

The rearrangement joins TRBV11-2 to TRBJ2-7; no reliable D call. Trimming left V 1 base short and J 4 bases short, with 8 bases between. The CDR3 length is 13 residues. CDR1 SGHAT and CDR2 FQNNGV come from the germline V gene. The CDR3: CASSLVSAYEQYF. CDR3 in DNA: TGTGCCAGCAGCTTAGTCTCTGCGTACGAGCAGTACTTC.

The CDR3 nucleotides read TGCGCCAGCAGTGAGTCGGGGACAGGGATTTACGAGCAGTACTTC. It yields the protein CASSESGTGIYEQYF. This chain uses TRBV10-1 with TRBJ2-7; 9 nucleotides align to TRBD1. This CDR3 is 15 amino acids long. The germline V gene encodes CDR1 WNHNN and CDR2 SYGVQD (reference sequence). V trimming: 0 bases; J trimming: 4 bases; junction bases outside the gene matches: 4.

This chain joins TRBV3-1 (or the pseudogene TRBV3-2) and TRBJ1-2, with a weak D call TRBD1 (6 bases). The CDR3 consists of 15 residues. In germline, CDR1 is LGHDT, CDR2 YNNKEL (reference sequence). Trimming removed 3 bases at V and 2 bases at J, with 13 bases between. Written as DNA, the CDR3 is TGTGCCAGCAGCCATGTTAACAGGGCAAACTATGGCTACACCTTC. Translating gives CASSHVNRANYGYTF.

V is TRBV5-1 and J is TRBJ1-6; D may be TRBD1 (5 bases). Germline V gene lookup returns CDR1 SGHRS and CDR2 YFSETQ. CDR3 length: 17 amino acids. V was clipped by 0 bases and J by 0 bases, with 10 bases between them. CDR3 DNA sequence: TGCGCCAGCAGCTTGGTGGGGGGGAGCTCCTATAATTCACCCCTCCACTTT. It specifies CASSLVGGSSYNSPLHF.

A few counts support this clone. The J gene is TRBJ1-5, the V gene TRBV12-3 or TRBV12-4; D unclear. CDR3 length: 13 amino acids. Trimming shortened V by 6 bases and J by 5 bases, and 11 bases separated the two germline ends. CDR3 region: CASSSGAYQPQHF. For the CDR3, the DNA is TGTGCCAGCAGCAGCGGCGCATATCAGCCCCAGCATTTT.

The CDR3 DNA is TGTGCCAGTAGTATAGAAGGAAGAGGCGTCGGGGGTGAGACCCAGTACTTC. This gives the protein CASSIEGRGVGGETQYF. The chain links TRBV19 to TRBJ2-5; TRBD2 might be the D (6 bases). V lost 0 bases and J lost 5, with 19 bases in between. Germline CDR1 reads LNHDA; CDR2 reads SQIVND (reference sequence). The length of the CDR3 is 17 residues.

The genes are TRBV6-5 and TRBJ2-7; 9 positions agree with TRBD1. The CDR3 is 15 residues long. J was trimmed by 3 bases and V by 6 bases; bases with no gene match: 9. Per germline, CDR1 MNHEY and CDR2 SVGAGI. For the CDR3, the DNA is TGTGCCAGCAGCAGGGGGGGACAGGGTATCTACGAGCAGTACTTC. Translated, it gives CASSRGGQGIYEQYF.